There are many counts of the clone carrying this TCR beta chain. At one end the junction does not follow the germline gene, possibly because of a read error. The data originate from a study of metastatic and nonmetastatic thyroid tumors. This CDR3 contains 14 residues. The germline V gene encodes CDR1 SNHLY and CDR2 FYNNEI. None of the patients had undergone any treatment ahead of thyroid surgery. TCRdb re-clonotyped the PCR reads through MiXCR. The data show tens of thousands of clones, around an eighth seen once. The sequencing sample was made of tumor tissue. The V gene is TRBV2, the J gene TRBJ2-7; 9 nucleotides match TRBD1. The receptor's source is a female donor with papillary thyroid cancer or a benign thyroid nodule (not recorded which). Some clones in this sample may be carry-over from other donors' samples. The CDR3 DNA reads as TGTGCCGGCAGTCGGGGGACAGGGAGGTATGAGCAGTACTTC. Protein sequence: CAGSRGTGRYEQYF.